This TCR beta chain was identified in a study of shared clonotypes between healthy human individuals. CD45RO-negative, CCR7-positively selected cells formed the naive CD8 fraction, excluding terminally differentiated effector memory CD45RA+ cells. Broader study findings: Genetic and exposure-history diversity was limited by the few donors. Naive subsets typically showed greater estimated richness than memory subsets. Between a handful of donors, naive CD4 clonotypes were shared at a level of about 5%. Sequencing depth was a factor that was expected to affect clonotype sharing among donors.

Measured with immunoSEQ multiplex PCR; TCRdb has only the in-frame clones, and not every one. This table holds some 600,000 clones, 96% found once. Remarks on this clone: Its matching antigen is unknown.

CDR3 length: 15 amino acids. In germline, CDR1 is SQVTM, CDR2 ANQGSEA. V dropped 7 bases and J dropped 0; count of bases not matched to a gene: 5. This TCR was sampled from a woman in her twenties or thirties in good health. The V gene is TRBV29-1, the J gene TRBJ2-1; 11 bases fit TRBD2. Sequenced: naive CD8+ T cells sorted from blood. The CDR3 DNA reads as TGCAGCGAAACTAGCGGGGGAAGCTCCTACAATGAGCAGTTCTTC. Translating gives CSETSGGSSYNEQFF.